This T cell receptor (beta chain) was identified in a study of read filtering for tumor transcriptome and immune sequencing. For the study at large: Among patients, 17 to 20 were male and 14 female, aged about 45 to 85 (mean around 61). IR-seq gave about 4.05 to 11 million TCR reads per sample; RNA-seq gave 85 to 1273. Overall study results and limits: This fraction held mixed bone marrow immune cells after CD138-negative sorting.

The ends lost 6 bases at V and 0 bases at J; junction bases unmatched: 6. This CDR3 is built from 15 residues. The germline gives CDR1 ENHRY, CDR2 SYGVKD. This library used approximately 370 ng RNA and molecular barcoded adaptors spanning alpha/delta and beta/gamma chains. MiXCR, run by TCRdb on the reads, gives a single entry per CDR3 protein. This table holds around 130,000 distinct CDR3 sequences, approximately 12% found once. This clonotype came up a few times. Its specificity is not known. The source of this sequence is a donor at least 40 years old with multiple myeloma. Sequences were obtained from a population of CD138-negative cells sorted from bone marrow. The rearrangement uses TRBV10-3 and TRBJ2-3; the match to TRBD2 covers 7 bases. The CDR3 region is CAIRVGTTSTDTQYF. In nucleotides, the CDR3 is TGTGCCATCAGGGTCGGGACTACTAGCACAGATACGCAGTATTTT.